Listed here is a single T cell receptor beta chain. In this sample, this clonotype turned up many times. Its antigen is unknown. One base away there is no much larger clone; base qualities are not given. Each patient had bone marrow sampled at the time of active disease. Ficoll-Hypaque density gradient centrifugation was used to isolate the bone marrow mononuclear cells. Myeloma plasma cells were removed and CD138-negative cells were collected by negative selection after labeling with CD138 magnetic microbeads on a MACS separator. Purity of the isolated cells was checked by flow cytometry on an Attune NxT using CD138 antibodies. Total RNA was extracted using TRIzol reagent and was quantified on a NanoDrop spectrophotometer. For each patient, paired RNA-seq and IR-seq were run on the CD138-negative bone marrow sample from that patient. TCR libraries were constructed from about 400 ng RNA using the Immunoverse kit, and molecular barcoded adaptors covering alpha/delta and beta/gamma chains were employed. TCR library preparation used the same RNA that was used for transcriptome sequencing. TCR libraries were sequenced on an Illumina HiSeq 4000 with 2 x 150 cycles. The authors' analysis ran thus. Using MiXCR, which included quality filtering and error correction, TCR reads were aligned to human V, D, J and C references and then assembled into CDR3 clonotypes. The tcR package in R was used for analysis of clonotype counts and gene usage diversity. Raw mapping reads were checked after the RNA-seq reads had been mapped by STAR aligner version 2.5.3a onto the human GRCh37 genome. To test how sequencing depth affects detected clonotypes, IR-seq fastq files were randomly downsampled with Seqtk 1.3. The public reads were run again by TCRdb, first through fastp at Q25 and then through MiXCR, and only productive beta chains were kept. Entries are consolidated by CDR3 protein sequence, retaining the most common genes and DNA. TCRdb assigned the V and J calls; the authors' analysis was not used. The table for this sample lists roughly 61,000 distinct CDR3 sequences; around 12% of them were counted only once. The ten largest clones represent under 20% of the sample.

This entry belongs to a study of read filtering for tumor transcriptome and immune sequencing (TCRdb year 2020). About the study as a whole: Of the patients in the cohort, about 16 were male and approximately 15 were female, and their mean age was approximately 71 years, with a range of about 40 to 85. By revised international staging, eight or nine patients were R-ISS I, fewer than 20 were R-ISS II and over 5 were R-ISS III. After DNase treatment, whole-transcriptome libraries were prepared using the TruSeq RNA Access Library Prep Kit. TCR-region mapped reads per sample ranged from about 4.05 to 10.27 million with IR-seq versus only roughly 75 to 1273 with RNA-seq. Using the same bone marrow samples, the study compared TCR repertoires obtained by targeted immune repertoire sequencing with those obtained by bulk whole-transcriptome sequencing. One main goal was a read-filtering strategy for immune repertoire data, in particular deciding whether clonotypes backed by only one read should be removed.

The CDR3 covers 18 residues, taking in both the cysteine and the phenylalanine. The sequence is cut down to CDR3 DNA, 54 bases in frame from base 1. For CDR1 and CDR2, the germline V gene (reference sequence) lists LNHDA and SQIVND. The V end gives up 0 bases and the J end 3 bases, leaving 9 bases in the junction not matched to a gene. Results the study describes overall, beyond this receptor: Clonotypes were captured by IR-seq at much higher depth and more reliably than by RNA-seq, and smaller IR-seq throughput was sufficient for identification of most shared clonotypes. In IR-seq, around 85% of clonotypes but approximately 3.7% of total reads were represented by single-read clonotypes, whereas in RNA-seq, about 76% of clonotypes and more than 40% of reads were represented by single-read clonotypes. Removing single-read clonotypes increased the correlation between IR-seq and RNA-seq shared clonotype proportions. The sorted CD138-negative fraction was not purified T cells but a mixed bone marrow immune population.

This TCR was sampled from a donor aged 40 or older with multiple myeloma. The sequenced sample consisted of a population of CD138-negative cells sorted from bone marrow. The cell subset or site label, as the study defines it: bone marrow mononuclear cells depleted of CD138+ plasma/myeloma cells by negative magnetic selection. The V gene is TRBV19 and the J gene is TRBJ1-5; TRBD1 aligns with 9 central bases. The DNA sequence is given as TGTGCCAGTAGTATAGACTTTGCGGGACAGGGAAACAATCAGCCCCAGCATTTT. It is translated as CASSIDFAGQGNNQPQHF.